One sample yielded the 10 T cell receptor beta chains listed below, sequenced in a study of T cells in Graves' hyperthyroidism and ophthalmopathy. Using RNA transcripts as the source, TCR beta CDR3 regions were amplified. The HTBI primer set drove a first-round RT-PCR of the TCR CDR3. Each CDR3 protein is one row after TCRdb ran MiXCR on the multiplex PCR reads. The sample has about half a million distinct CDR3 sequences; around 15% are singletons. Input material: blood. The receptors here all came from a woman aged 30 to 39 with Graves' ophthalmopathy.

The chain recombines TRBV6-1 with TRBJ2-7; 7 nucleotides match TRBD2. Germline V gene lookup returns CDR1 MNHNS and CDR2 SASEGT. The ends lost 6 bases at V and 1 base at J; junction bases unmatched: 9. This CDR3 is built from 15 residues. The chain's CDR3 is CASSLGGSPSYEQYF. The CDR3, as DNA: TGTGCCAGCAGCTTGGGCGGGAGTCCATCCTACGAGCAGTACTTC.

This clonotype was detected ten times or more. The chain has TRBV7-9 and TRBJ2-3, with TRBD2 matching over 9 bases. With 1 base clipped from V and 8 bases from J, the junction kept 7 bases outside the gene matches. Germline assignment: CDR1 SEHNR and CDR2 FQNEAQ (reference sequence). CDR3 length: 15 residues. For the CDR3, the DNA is TGTGCCAGCAGCTTAGAGCCGGGACTAGCAGTTACGCAGTATTTT. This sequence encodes CASSLEPGLAVTQYF.

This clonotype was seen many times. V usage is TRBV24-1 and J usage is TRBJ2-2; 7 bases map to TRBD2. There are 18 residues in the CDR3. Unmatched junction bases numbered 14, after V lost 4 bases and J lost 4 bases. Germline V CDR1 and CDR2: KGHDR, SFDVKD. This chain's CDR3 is CATSDPRGSGKGTGELFF. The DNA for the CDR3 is TGTGCCACCAGTGACCCGAGGGGAAGCGGGAAAGGCACCGGGGAGCTGTTTTTT.

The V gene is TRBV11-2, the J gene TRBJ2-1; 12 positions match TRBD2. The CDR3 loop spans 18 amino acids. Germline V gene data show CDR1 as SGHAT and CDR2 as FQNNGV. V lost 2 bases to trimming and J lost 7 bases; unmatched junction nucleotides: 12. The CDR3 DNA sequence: TGTGCCAGCAGCTTAAGAGGACTAGCGGGAATTCGCCGGAATGAGCAGTTCTTC. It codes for CASSLRGLAGIRRNEQFF.

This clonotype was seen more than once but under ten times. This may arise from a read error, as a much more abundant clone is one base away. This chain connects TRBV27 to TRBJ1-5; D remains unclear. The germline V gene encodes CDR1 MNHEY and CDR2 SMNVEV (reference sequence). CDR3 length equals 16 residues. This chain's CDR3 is CVSSLRPDTSNQPQHF. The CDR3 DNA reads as TGTGTCAGCAGTTTACGGCCAGACACCTCCAATCAGCCCCAGCATTTT.

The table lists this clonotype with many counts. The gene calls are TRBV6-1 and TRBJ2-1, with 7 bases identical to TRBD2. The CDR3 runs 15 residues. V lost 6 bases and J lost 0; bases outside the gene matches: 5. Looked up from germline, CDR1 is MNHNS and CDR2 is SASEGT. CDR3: CASSSSGTSYNEQFF. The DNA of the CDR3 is TGTGCCAGCAGCTCAAGCGGGACCTCCTACAATGAGCAGTTCTTC.

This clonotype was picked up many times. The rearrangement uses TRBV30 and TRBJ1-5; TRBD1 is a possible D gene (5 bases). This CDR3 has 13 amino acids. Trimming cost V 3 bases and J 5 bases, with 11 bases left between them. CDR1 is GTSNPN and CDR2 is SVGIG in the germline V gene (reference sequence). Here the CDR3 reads CAWSQAGDQPQHF. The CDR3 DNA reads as TGTGCCTGGAGCCAGGCGGGGGATCAGCCCCAGCATTTT. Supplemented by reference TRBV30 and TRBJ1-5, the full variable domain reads SQTIHQWPATLVQPVGSPLSLECTVEGTSNPNLYWYRQAAGRGLQLLFYSVGIGQISSEVPQNLSASRPQDRQFILSSKKLLLSDSGFYLCAWSQAGDQPQHFGDGTRLSIL.

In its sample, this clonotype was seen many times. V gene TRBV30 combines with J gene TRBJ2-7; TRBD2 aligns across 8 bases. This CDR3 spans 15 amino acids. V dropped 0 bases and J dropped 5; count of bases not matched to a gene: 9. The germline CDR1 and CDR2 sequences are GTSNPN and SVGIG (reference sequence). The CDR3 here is CAWSVKAGGPDEQYF. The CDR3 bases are TGTGCCTGGAGTGTAAAGGCGGGAGGCCCGGACGAGCAGTACTTC.

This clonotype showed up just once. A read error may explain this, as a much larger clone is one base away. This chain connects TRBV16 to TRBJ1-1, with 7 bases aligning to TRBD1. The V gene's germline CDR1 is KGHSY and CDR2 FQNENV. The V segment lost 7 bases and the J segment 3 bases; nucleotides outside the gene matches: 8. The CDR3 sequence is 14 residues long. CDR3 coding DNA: TGTGCCAGCAACCCGGACAGGCTGTACACTGAAGCTTTCTTT. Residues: CASNPDRLYTEAFF.

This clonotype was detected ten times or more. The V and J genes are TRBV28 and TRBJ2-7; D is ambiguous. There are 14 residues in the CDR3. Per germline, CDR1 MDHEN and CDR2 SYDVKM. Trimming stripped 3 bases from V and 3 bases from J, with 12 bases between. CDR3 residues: CASSFGRLYYEQYF. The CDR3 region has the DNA TGTGCCAGCAGTTTCGGACGGCTGTACTACGAGCAGTACTTC.